These 17 T cell receptor beta chains were all obtained from the same sample, sequenced in a study of blood T cell repertoires in COVID-19 (dated by TCRdb to 2018 to 2020). The method behind the library was the immunoSEQ multiplex PCR assay. As stored in TCRdb, this immuneACCESS dataset retains in-frame rearrangements with V and J assigned. A fraction of the clones does not appear; measured against another copy, unresolved V genes explain less than half of the discrepancy, and the remainder lacks a known reason. The sample table shows 130,000 or so clones, and around 80% are seen once. The ten most abundant clones make up 16% of the sample. Input material: peripheral blood. All receptors derive from a man aged 55 to 70 with active or convalescent COVID-19.

Turning to this clone: The CDR3 does not close with the conserved phenylalanine or tryptophan, likely indicating a read error. The limits of the CDR3 on the DNA are not certain, so only TCRdb's listed CDR3 is given. This CDR3 reads CASSLMGRFDI. The V gene is TRBV28, the J gene TRBJ1-2; the table's D call TRBD1 went unverified against the DNA. Ends included, the CDR3 has 11 residues. CDR1 and CDR2 from the germline V gene are MDHEN and SYDVKM.

This chain joins TRBV10-2 and TRBJ2-1; TRBD2 matches 10 bases. The CDR3 loop spans 14 amino acids. Per germline, CDR1 WSHSY and CDR2 SAAADI. The V gene end was trimmed by 4 bases and the J gene end by 8 bases; junction bases not matched to a gene: 5. The CDR3: CASSGLAGADEQFF. In DNA form, the CDR3 reads TGCGCCAGCAGTGGCCTAGCGGGAGCGGATGAGCAGTTCTTC.

The CDR3 region has the DNA TGCGCCAGCAGTCCCAGCGGAGGACAGTTGTCTGGCTACACCTTC. Translated: CASSPSGGQLSGYTF. The chain couples TRBV23-1 to TRBJ1-2; a possible D gene is TRBD1 (6 bases). TRBV23-1 is placed among ORFs of uncertain function. There are 15 residues in the CDR3. V gave up 4 bases and J gave up 7 bases, with 19 bases separating them.

V usage is TRBV2 and J usage is TRBJ1-4, with 7 bases fitting TRBD1. Germline V gene data show CDR1 as SNHLY and CDR2 as FYNNEI. After removal of 6 bases from V and 2 bases from J, the junction contained 9 bases not matched to a gene. The CDR3 has 16 amino acids. CDR3 DNA sequence: TGTGCCAGCAGGGGTGACAGGGAAACGACTAATGAAAAACTGTTTTTT. Translating it yields CASRGDRETTNEKLFF.

The chain joins TRBV10-3 to TRBJ1-3; TRBD1 matches 8 bases. This CDR3 region has 14 residues. V lost 5 bases and J lost 2; bases outside the gene matches: 2. Germline V gene data show CDR1 as ENHRY and CDR2 as SYGVKD. CDR3 bases: TGTGCCATCAGTCCGGGACAGGCTGGAAACACCATATATTTT. It translates to CAISPGQAGNTIYF.

The gene calls are TRBV24-1 and TRBJ2-5; TRBD1 matches at 10 bases. The length of the CDR3 is 15 residues. Germline V CDR1 and CDR2: KGHDR, SFDVKD. V lost 7 bases and J lost 2; bases outside the gene matches: 6. Here the CDR3 DNA reads TGTGCCACCAGCCACCGGGACAGGGGTCAAGAGACCCAGTACTTC. The encoded protein is CATSHRDRGQETQYF.

This chain links TRBV7-2 with TRBJ1-5; TRBD1 matches 7 bases. CDR3 length equals 15 residues. V dropped 3 bases and J dropped 1; count of bases not matched to a gene: 3. CDR1 SGHTA and CDR2 FQGNSA come from the germline V gene. CDR3 bases: TGTGCCAGCAGCTTGACAGGGTTGAGCAATCAGCCCCAGCATTTT. Amino acids: CASSLTGLSNQPQHF. Complete variable domain (other parts from reference TRBV7-2 and TRBJ1-5): GAGVSQSPSNKVTEKGKDVELRCDPISGHTALYWYRQSLGQGLEFLIYFQGNSAPDKSGLPSDRFSAERTGGSVSTLTIQRTQQEDSAVYLCASSLTGLSNQPQHFGDGTRLSIL.

This clone showed up just a few times. The CDR3 coding sequence is TGTGCCTGGAGTGCGAACGCCCCGGGAGCCCAGTACTTC. Amino acid sequence: CAWSANAPGAQYF. The chain uses TRBV30 and TRBJ2-5, with a possible D match to TRBD2 (6 bases). The length of the CDR3 is 13 residues. Germline V gene data show CDR1 as GTSNPN and CDR2 as SVGIG (reference sequence). Trimming removed 1 base at V and 9 bases at J, with 15 bases between.

The gene calls are TRBV6-2 or TRBV6-3 and TRBJ2-2; 13 nucleotides agree with TRBD2. The CDR3 covers 17 residues. V shed 4 bases, J shed 2 bases, and the junction held 4 bases outside the gene matches. Germline values: CDR1 MNHEY, CDR2 SVGEGT. Written as DNA, the CDR3 is TGTGCCAGCAGTTCCCTGGGACTAGCGGGAAACACCGGGGAGCTGTTTTTT. Its translation: CASSSLGLAGNTGELFF.

The chain joins TRBV11-1 to TRBJ2-7, with 7 bases aligning to TRBD1. The CDR3 consists of 14 residues. J lost 0 bases, V lost 5 bases, and 4 bases had no gene match. CDR1 SGHAT and CDR2 FQDESV come from the germline V gene (reference sequence). The CDR3 sequence is CASSKTGSSYEQYF. CDR3 coding DNA: TGTGCCAGCAGCAAGACAGGGAGCTCCTACGAGCAGTACTTC.

V and J are TRBV27 and TRBJ2-1, with a tentative D call TRBD1 (6 bases). The V gene's germline CDR1 is MNHEY and CDR2 SMNVEV (reference sequence). V shed 3 bases and J shed 6 bases, with 15 bases lying between them. This CDR3 comprises 15 residues. As DNA, the CDR3 is TGTGCCAGCAGTTTTACAGGGTCCTGGAGCAATGAGCAGTTCTTC. It specifies CASSFTGSWSNEQFF.

The rearrangement links TRBV19 to TRBJ2-1; TRBD2 agrees at 8 bases. The V and J ends lost 3 bases and 3 bases, in that order; junction bases with no gene match: 13. Germline assignment: CDR1 LNHDA and CDR2 SQIVND (reference sequence). The CDR3 is 18 residues long. CDR3 protein: CASSIGRHGGESYNEQFF. The CDR3 DNA follows: TGTGCCAGTAGTATCGGAAGACACGGGGGGGAAAGCTACAATGAGCAGTTCTTC.

V and J are TRBV7-2 and TRBJ2-1; D is possibly TRBD2 (6 bases). CDR3 length: 14 residues. Germline-derived CDR1 and CDR2 are SGHTA and FQGNSA. Trimming took 3 bases from V and 8 from J, leaving 14 bases between them. CDR3 amino acids: CASSFGTGFYEQFF. The CDR3 DNA reads as TGTGCCAGCAGCTTCGGGACTGGTTTCTATGAGCAGTTCTTC. Looking up the rest from reference TRBV7-2 and TRBJ2-1 gives the full variable domain: GAGVSQSPSNKVTEKGKDVELRCDPISGHTALYWYRQSLGQGLEFLIYFQGNSAPDKSGLPSDRFSAERTGGSVSTLTIQRTQQEDSAVYLCASSFGTGFYEQFFGPGTRLTVL.

In nucleotides, the CDR3 is TGTGCCAGCACCCAGGGGGTGGTCGGCTACGAGCAGTACTTC. Protein: CASTQGVVGYEQYF. The chain carries TRBV7-2 and TRBJ2-7; 7 nucleotides line up with TRBD1. Per germline, CDR1 SGHTA and CDR2 FQGNSA. The CDR3 sequence is 14 residues long. The V segment lost 7 bases and the J segment 3 bases; nucleotides outside the gene matches: 9.

This sequence joins TRBV12-3 or TRBV12-4 and TRBJ2-7; TRBD1 matches 10 bases. The CDR3 extends over 13 amino acids. V was pared by 6 bases and J by 7 bases, with 6 bases of the junction left unmatched. CDR3 bases: TGTGCCAGCAGCGCGGGACAGGGGCGAGAGCAGTACTTC. Its translation: CASSAGQGREQYF.

The V and J genes are TRBV5-1 and TRBJ1-2, with a weak D call TRBD1 (5 bases). Germline V gene sequence: CDR1 SGHRS, CDR2 YFSETQ. The CDR3 is made up of 15 amino acids. Trimming left V 1 base short and J 3 bases short, with 13 bases between. The DNA of the CDR3 is TGCGCCAGCAGCTTGTCCGGCAGGGCGGACTATGGCTACACCTTC. Translation: CASSLSGRADYGYTF. Variable domain in full (rest from reference TRBV5-1 and TRBJ1-2): KAGVTQTPRYLIKTRGQQVTLSCSPISGHRSVSWYQQTPGQGLQFLFEYFSETQRNKGNFPGRFSGRQFSNSRSEMNVSTLELGDSALYLCASSLSGRADYGYTFGSGTRLTVV.

The V call is TRBV7-3, the J call TRBJ2-7, with 7 bases matching TRBD2. The CDR3 consists of 13 residues. Germline V lookup: CDR1 SGHTA, CDR2 FQGTGA. V lost 0 bases, J lost 4 bases, and 0 bases stayed unmatched. The CDR3 coding sequence is TGTGCCAGCAGCTTAACAGCGGGGTACGAGCAGTACTTC. Its protein is CASSLTAGYEQYF. The full variable domain, rest sourced from reference TRBV7-3 and TRBJ2-7, is GAGVSQTPSNKVTEKGKYVELRCDPISGHTALYWYRQSLGQGPEFLIYFQGTGAADDSGLPNDRFFAVRPEGSVSTLKIQRTERGDSAVYLCASSLTAGYEQYFGPGTRLTVT.